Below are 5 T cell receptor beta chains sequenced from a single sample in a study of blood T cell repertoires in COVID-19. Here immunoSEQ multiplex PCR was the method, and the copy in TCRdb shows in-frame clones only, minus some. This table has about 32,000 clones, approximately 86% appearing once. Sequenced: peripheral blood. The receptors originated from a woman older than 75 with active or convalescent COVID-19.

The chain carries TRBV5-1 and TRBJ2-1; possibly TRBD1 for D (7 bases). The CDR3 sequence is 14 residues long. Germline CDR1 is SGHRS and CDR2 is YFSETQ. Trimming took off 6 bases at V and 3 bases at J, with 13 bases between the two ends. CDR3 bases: TGCGCCAGCACCCAGGGGGGAAACTACAATGAGCAGTTCTTC. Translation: CASTQGGNYNEQFF. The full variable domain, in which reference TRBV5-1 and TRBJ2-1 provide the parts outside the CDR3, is KAGVTQTPRYLIKTRGQQVTLSCSPISGHRSVSWYQQTPGQGLQFLFEYFSETQRNKGNFPGRFSGRQFSNSRSEMNVSTLELGDSALYLCASTQGGNYNEQFFGPGTRLTVL.

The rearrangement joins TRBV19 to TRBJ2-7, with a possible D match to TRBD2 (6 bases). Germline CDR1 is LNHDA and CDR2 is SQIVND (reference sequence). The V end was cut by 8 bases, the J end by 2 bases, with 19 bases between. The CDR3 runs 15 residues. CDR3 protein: CASPAISGLTYEQYF. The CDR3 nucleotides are TGTGCCAGTCCCGCGATATCGGGACTGACCTACGAGCAGTACTTC.

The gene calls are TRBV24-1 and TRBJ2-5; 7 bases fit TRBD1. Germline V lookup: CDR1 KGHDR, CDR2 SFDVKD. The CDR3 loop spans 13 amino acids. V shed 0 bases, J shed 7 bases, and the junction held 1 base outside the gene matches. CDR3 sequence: CATSDLSGGTQYF. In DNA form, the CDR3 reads TGTGCCACCAGTGATTTGTCAGGGGGGACCCAGTACTTC.

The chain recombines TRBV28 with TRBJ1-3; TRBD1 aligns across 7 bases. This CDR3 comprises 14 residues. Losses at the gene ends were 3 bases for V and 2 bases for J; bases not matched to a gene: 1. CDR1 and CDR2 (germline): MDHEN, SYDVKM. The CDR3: CASSLTGPGNTIYF. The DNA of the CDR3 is TGTGCCAGCAGTTTGACAGGGCCTGGAAACACCATATATTTT.

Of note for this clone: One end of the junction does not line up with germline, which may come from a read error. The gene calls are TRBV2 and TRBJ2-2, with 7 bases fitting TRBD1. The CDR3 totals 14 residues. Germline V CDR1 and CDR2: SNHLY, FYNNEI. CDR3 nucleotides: TGTGCCAGCAAGAAGGACAGGAACACCGGGGAACTGTTTTTT. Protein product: CASKKDRNTGELFF.